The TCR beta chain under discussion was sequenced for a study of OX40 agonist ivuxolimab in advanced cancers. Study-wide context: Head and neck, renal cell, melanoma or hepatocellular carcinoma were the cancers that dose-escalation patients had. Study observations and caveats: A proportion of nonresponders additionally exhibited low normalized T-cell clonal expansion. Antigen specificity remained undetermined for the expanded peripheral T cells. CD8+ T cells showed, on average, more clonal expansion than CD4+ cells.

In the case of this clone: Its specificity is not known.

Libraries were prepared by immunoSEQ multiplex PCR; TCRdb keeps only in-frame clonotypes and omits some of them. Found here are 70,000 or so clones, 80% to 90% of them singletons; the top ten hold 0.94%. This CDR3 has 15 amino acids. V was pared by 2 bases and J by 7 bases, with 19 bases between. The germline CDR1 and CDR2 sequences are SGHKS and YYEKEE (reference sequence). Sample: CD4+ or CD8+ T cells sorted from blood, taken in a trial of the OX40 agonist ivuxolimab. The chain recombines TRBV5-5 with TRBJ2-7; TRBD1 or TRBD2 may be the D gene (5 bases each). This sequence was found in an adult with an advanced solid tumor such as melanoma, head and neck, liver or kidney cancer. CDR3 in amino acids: CASSLTGTARFEQYF. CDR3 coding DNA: TGTGCCAGCAGCTTAACCGGGACCGCGAGGTTTGAGCAGTACTTC.